These 25 T cell receptor beta chains came from one sample sequenced in a study of blood T cell repertoires in COVID-19. Repertoires were generated with immunoSEQ multiplex PCR, while TCRdb's copy carries only in-frame clones and drops some. The sample shows over 200,000 clones, approximately 83% of them seen only once. Sequenced sample: peripheral blood. These receptor sequences come from a man aged 45-60 years with active or convalescent COVID-19.

The chain recombines TRBV6-6 with TRBJ2-7, with D perhaps matching TRBD1 (6 bases). Germline values: CDR1 MNHNY, CDR2 SVGAGI (reference sequence). CDR3 length: 15 residues. V dropped 2 bases and J dropped 4 bases, with 15 bases sitting between them. The DNA of the CDR3 is TGTGCCAGCAGTTACAGTCTGGGGGCAACATACGAGCAGTACTTC. It translates to CASSYSLGATYEQYF.

V is TRBV5-5 and J is TRBJ1-2; no clear D gene. The germline gives CDR1 SGHKS, CDR2 YYEKEE (reference sequence). This CDR3 has 11 residues. The V end was cut by 7 bases, the J end by 3 bases, with 7 bases between. The CDR3 region is CASAEYYGYTF. Here the CDR3 DNA reads TGTGCCAGCGCGGAATACTATGGCTACACCTTC.

The V and J genes are TRBV7-7 and TRBJ2-3; TRBD1 aligns across 12 bases. The CDR3 spans 15 residues. Unmatched junction bases numbered 4, after V lost 5 bases and J lost 4 bases. Germline lookup yields CDR1 SSHAT and CDR2 FNYEAQ (reference sequence). The CDR3 region has the DNA TGTGCCAGCAGCCAGGGACAGGGGGCTTCAGATACGCAGTATTTT. Translated: CASSQGQGASDTQYF. Combining the CDR3 with reference TRBV7-7 and TRBJ2-3 gives the whole variable domain GAGVSQSPRYKVTKRGQDVTLRCDPISSHATLYWYQQALGQGPEFLTYFNYEAQPDKSGLPSDRFSAERPEGSISTLTIQRTEQRDSAMYRCASSQGQGASDTQYFGPGTRLTVL.

The chain combines TRBV28 with TRBJ1-3, with 9 bases aligning to TRBD1. The germline V gene has CDR1 MDHEN and CDR2 SYDVKM. CDR3 length equals 17 residues. The V segment lost 3 bases and the J segment 1 base; nucleotides outside the gene matches: 7. The CDR3 DNA follows: TGTGCCAGCAGTTTCGGACAGGGGTTTAGTTCTGGAAACACCATATATTTT. It is translated as CASSFGQGFSSGNTIYF.

V is TRBV30 and J is TRBJ1-2; the D is unclear. V was shortened by 0 bases and J by 5 bases, with 10 bases between the two germline ends. The CDR3 consists of 13 residues. Germline V gene sequence: CDR1 GTSNPN, CDR2 SVGIG (reference sequence). CDR3 in amino acids: CAWSVGGKYGYTF. CDR3 nucleotide sequence: TGTGCCTGGAGTGTAGGAGGGAAGTATGGCTACACCTTC. Looking up the rest from reference TRBV30 and TRBJ1-2 gives the full variable domain: SQTIHQWPATLVQPVGSPLSLECTVEGTSNPNLYWYRQAAGRGLQLLFYSVGIGQISSEVPQNLSASRPQDRQFILSSKKLLLSDSGFYLCAWSVGGKYGYTFGSGTRLTVV.

The chain joins TRBV5-1 to TRBJ1-1; 9 positions match TRBD1. The CDR3 has 16 amino acids. V gave up 4 bases and J gave up 3 bases; unmatched junction bases: 10. Germline-derived CDR1 and CDR2 are SGHRS and YFSETQ. CDR3 sequence: CASSVGQGRMDTEAFF. The CDR3, as DNA: TGCGCCAGCAGCGTTGGACAGGGGAGAATGGACACTGAAGCTTTCTTT.

This chain joins TRBV12-3 or TRBV12-4 and TRBJ2-7; maybe TRBD1 (5 bases). The CDR3 is made up of 13 amino acids. V was pared by 5 bases and J by 9 bases, with 17 bases between. The CDR3 DNA follows: TGTGCCAGCAGTCCCCAAATTGGGGCGAGGCAGTACTTC. Translation: CASSPQIGARQYF.

The chain joins TRBV19 to TRBJ2-2, with D perhaps TRBD1 (5 bases). The CDR3 has 14 residues. Germline assignment: CDR1 LNHDA and CDR2 SQIVND (reference sequence). Trimming stripped 8 bases from V and 1 base from J, with 11 bases between. The CDR3 sequence: CASSYGQNTGELFF. Written as DNA, the CDR3 is TGTGCCAGTTCGTACGGACAGAACACCGGGGAGCTGTTTTTT.

This chain connects TRBV4-2 to TRBJ2-3; D unresolved. With 1 base removed from V and 1 base from J, the gap between germline ends came to 12 bases. This CDR3 contains 16 residues. The germline V gene encodes CDR1 LGHNA and CDR2 YNFKEQ. The CDR3 is CASSQVGPGRTDTQYF. DNA of the CDR3: TGTGCCAGCAGCCAAGTCGGTCCAGGCCGCACAGATACGCAGTATTTT.

The chain combines TRBV7-2 with TRBJ2-5; D is perhaps TRBD2 (7 bases). Between the trimmed V and J ends, which lost 0 bases and 1 base, there was a span of 12 bases. Looked up from germline, CDR1 is SGHTA and CDR2 is FQGNSA. This CDR3 comprises 16 residues. The CDR3 loop is CASSLALGGPQETQYF. In nucleotides, the CDR3 is TGTGCCAGCAGCTTAGCGCTGGGGGGGCCCCAAGAGACCCAGTACTTC.

V is TRBV9 and J is TRBJ2-7; the D gene is possibly TRBD2 (6 bases). The CDR3 sequence is 14 residues long. The ends were cut back, 2 bases at V and 2 bases at J, with 11 bases in the middle. Germline values: CDR1 SGDLS, CDR2 YYNGEE. The CDR3 is CASSVGTETYEQYF. For the CDR3, the DNA is TGTGCCAGCAGCGTCGGGACTGAGACCTACGAGCAGTACTTC. The variable domain in full, completed from reference TRBV9 and TRBJ2-7, reads DSGVTQTPKHLITATGQRVTLRCSPRSGDLSVYWYQQSLDQGLQFLIQYYNGEERAKGNILERFSAQQFPDLHSELNLSSLELGDSALYFCASSVGTETYEQYFGPGTRLTVT.

This clone was seen only a few times. The chain carries TRBV5-1 and TRBJ1-1, with 8 bases that match TRBD1. J lost 2 bases, V lost 0 bases, and 6 bases had no gene match. The V gene's germline CDR1 is SGHRS and CDR2 YFSETQ. The CDR3 has 16 residues. CDR3 sequence (DNA): TGCGCCAGCAGCTTGGAGGACAGGGTGGTAAACACTGAAGCTTTCTTT. This sequence encodes CASSLEDRVVNTEAFF. Full variable domain (missing parts from reference TRBV5-1 and TRBJ1-1): KAGVTQTPRYLIKTRGQQVTLSCSPISGHRSVSWYQQTPGQGLQFLFEYFSETQRNKGNFPGRFSGRQFSNSRSEMNVSTLELGDSALYLCASSLEDRVVNTEAFFGQGTRLTVV.

This clone was picked up one time. The chain combines TRBV9 with TRBJ2-3; 8 nucleotides align to TRBD2. Trimming cost V 0 bases and J 1 base; bases outside gene matches: 7. The CDR3 spans 17 residues. The V gene's germline CDR1 is SGDLS and CDR2 YYNGEE. The CDR3 is CASSVDLWRGGTDTQYF. For the CDR3, the DNA is TGTGCCAGCAGCGTAGACCTATGGCGGGGGGGCACAGATACGCAGTATTTT.

This clone was seen once. This chain connects TRBV2 to TRBJ1-4; TRBD1 matches 8 bases. The CDR3 runs 13 residues. CDR1 and CDR2 from the germline V gene are SNHLY and FYNNEI. V dropped 7 bases and J dropped 7; count of bases not matched to a gene: 5. The CDR3 coding sequence is TGTGCCAGCAACCAGGGGGCGAGTGAAAAACTGTTTTTT. It encodes CASNQGASEKLFF.

The chain is built from TRBV6-1 and TRBJ2-7, with D unresolved. The CDR3 totals 12 residues. With 2 bases removed from V and 3 bases from J, the gap between germline ends came to 5 bases. CDR1 and CDR2 (germline): MNHNS, SASEGT. CDR3 sequence (DNA): TGTGCCAGCAGTGAACGAGACTACGAGCAGTACTTC. Translation: CASSERDYEQYF.

CDR3 sequence (DNA): TGCGCCAGCAGCTGGGGACAGGGGAACTCCTACAATGAGCAGTTCTTC. Translation gives CASSWGQGNSYNEQFF. The chain has TRBV5-1 and TRBJ2-1; TRBD1 aligns across 10 bases. Looked up from germline, CDR1 is SGHRS and CDR2 is YFSETQ. The CDR3 spans 16 residues. The J segment lost 0 bases and the V segment lost 3 bases, leaving 3 bases of the junction unmatched.

The chain is built from TRBV3-1 (or the pseudogene TRBV3-2) and TRBJ2-5; the match to TRBD2 covers 15 bases. V was clipped by 4 bases and J by 0 bases; unmatched bases: 3. The CDR3 is made up of 17 amino acids. CDR1 and CDR2 from the germline V gene are LGHDT and YNNKEL (reference sequence). As DNA, the CDR3 is TGTGCCAGCAGCCCCGGGACTAGCGGGGGGAACCAAGAGACCCAGTACTTC. Its translation: CASSPGTSGGNQETQYF.

The CDR3 DNA reads as TGTGCCAGCAGCCAAGTGCAGGGGAATCACGAGCAGTACTTC. Its protein is CASSQVQGNHEQYF. The genes are TRBV4-2 and TRBJ2-7; TRBD1 might be the D (6 bases). The CDR3 covers 14 residues. The germline CDR1 and CDR2 sequences are LGHNA and YNFKEQ. V shed 1 base and J shed 5 bases, with 12 bases lying between them.

This rearrangement joins TRBV30 to TRBJ1-5, with unresolved D. This CDR3 region has 14 residues. Germline CDR1 and CDR2: GTSNPN and SVGIG (reference sequence). Trimming removed 2 bases at V and 6 bases at J, with 14 bases between. The CDR3 nucleotides read TGTGCCTGGAGTCTCCAGACATCAGGTCAGCCCCAGCATTTT. Its protein product is CAWSLQTSGQPQHF.

The table lists this clone with a count of one. As DNA, the CDR3 is TGTGCCAGCGCCGACACGAACACTGAAGCTTTCTTT. Amino acids: CASADTNTEAFF. J is TRBJ1-1 and V is TRBV6-5; D unclear. V lost 8 bases, J lost 1 base, and 8 bases lay in between. The CDR3 runs 12 residues. Germline CDR1 is MNHEY and CDR2 is SVGAGI.

At least ten counts were recorded for this clone. The CDR3 DNA is TGTGCCACCAGCAGCGAAGGAGATAGCAATCAGCCCCAGCATTTT. It specifies CATSSEGDSNQPQHF. The chain links TRBV15 to TRBJ1-5; D is uncertain. V was clipped by 3 bases and J by 0 bases, with 9 bases between them. Germline lookup yields CDR1 LNHNV and CDR2 YYDKDF (reference sequence). The CDR3 consists of 15 residues.

V is TRBV28 and J is TRBJ2-7; possibly TRBD2 for D (6 bases). The germline V gene has CDR1 MDHEN and CDR2 SYDVKM. The CDR3 spans 12 residues. Trimming took 4 bases from V and 7 from J, leaving 11 bases between them. The CDR3 DNA reads TGTGCCAGCAGTTCAACGCGGGAAGAGCAGTACTTC. This codes for CASSSTREEQYF.

This chain joins TRBV9 and TRBJ2-3; 11 bases align to TRBD2. J lost 3 bases, V lost 0 bases, and 6 bases had no gene match. The CDR3 covers 17 residues. Looked up from germline, CDR1 is SGDLS and CDR2 is YYNGEE. The chain's CDR3 is CASSVAPLAGGTDTQYF. In DNA form, the CDR3 reads TGTGCCAGCAGCGTAGCCCCCCTAGCGGGGGGAACAGATACGCAGTATTTT.

The chain joins TRBV18 to TRBJ2-1; tentatively, D is TRBD2 (7 bases). From germline, CDR1 is KGHSH and CDR2 LQKENI. The V end lost 6 bases, the J end lost 6 bases, and 15 bases lay between the germline ends. The CDR3 sequence is 14 residues long. CDR3 sequence: CASSSGGLGNEQFF. The CDR3 DNA reads as TGTGCCAGCTCCTCGGGGGGCCTCGGCAATGAGCAGTTCTTC.

The chain links TRBV27 to TRBJ1-6; 8 nucleotides align to TRBD1. The germline CDR1 and CDR2 sequences are MNHEY and SMNVEV (reference sequence). The V gene end was trimmed by 5 bases and the J gene end by 0 bases; junction bases not matched to a gene: 12. The CDR3 totals 19 residues. CDR3 amino acids: CASSITGTGVSSYNSPLHF. The CDR3 DNA is TGTGCCAGCAGTATAACCGGGACAGGCGTGAGCTCCTATAATTCACCCCTCCACTTT.